This T cell receptor beta chain was sequenced during a study of blood T cell repertoires in COVID-19. Study overall: Collection of acute and convalescent COVID-19 samples took place in the United States, Italy and Spain. PBMCs, B-cell-depleted T cells, or T cells were the source of the cDNA or gDNA that made up the material.

In the study's own analysis: Estimation of nucleated cell counts relied on the amplification of reference gene primers. Repertoires were generated with immunoSEQ multiplex PCR, while TCRdb's copy carries only in-frame clones and drops some. That table gives V, J and clone size, and the DNA gave D and trimming. The sample has about 100,000 clones, over 65% seen once. The germline V gene has CDR1 DFQATT and CDR2 SNEGSKA (reference sequence). The trim removed 3 bases at V and 2 bases at J, leaving 7 bases unmatched. The CDR3 runs 15 residues. This clone was seen once. The sequencing sample was made of peripheral blood. This receptor was taken from a human donor in a cohort sampled during active COVID-19. The rearrangement links TRBV20-1 to TRBJ1-2; 9 bases line up with TRBD1. CDR3 amino acids: CSASSQGAQNYGYTF. CDR3 coding DNA: TGCAGTGCTAGTTCACAGGGGGCGCAAAACTATGGCTACACCTTC.